This TCR beta chain stems from a study of shared clonotypes between healthy human individuals. Profiling relied on immunoSEQ multiplex PCR, and the TCRdb table lists in-frame clones only, not all of them. Of 950,000 to 1,100,000 clones listed, roughly 70% are singletons. Findings and limits, study-wide: When compared with the clonotypes that were shared by all four sorted-subset donors, the non-shared clonotypes turned out to have lower generation probabilities. Shared clonotypes: roughly 4.7% naive CD4, around 3.7% naive CD8, roughly 2.4% memory CD4, over 0.3% memory CD8. Sampling included only blood; tissue repertoires likely differ.

For this clone: Its target is not known.

The clonotype was recovered from a man between 18 and 35 years old in good health. Source material: memory CD4+ T cells sorted from blood. Subset specified: CD45RA-negative fraction.

The CDR3 DNA follows: TGTGCCAGCGTTTTGGTAGGGGGCATTAGTGGCTACACCTTC. It encodes CASVLVGGISGYTF. The chain combines TRBV2 with TRBJ1-2; 7 nucleotides align to TRBD1. This CDR3 is built from 14 residues. Per the germline V gene, CDR1 is SNHLY and CDR2 is FYNNEI. V was pared by 8 bases and J by 7 bases, with 13 bases of the junction left unmatched.